This is a list of T cell receptor beta chains from one sample in a study of CD8 T cells in ankylosing spondylitis. TCRdb re-called the 5' RACE reads through MiXCR, storing one row per CDR3 protein. The sample yields more than 400,000 distinct CDR3 sequences, roughly 5.3% seen once. Input material: blood, either unsorted or a sorted T cell fraction (not recorded which). These TCRs come from a male donor with ankylosing spondylitis. CDR3s include the opening cysteine and the closing phenylalanine or tryptophan. A D gene is named only where the DNA matches it firmly. Clone sizes are given selectively: once, few, many, or a class where the clone is expanded.

j_call: TRBJ2-7
v_call: TRBV20-1
d_call: NA
clone_size: few
cdr3_nt: TGCAGTGCTAGAGGTTCCGCTAGCTCCTACGAGCAGTACTTC
cdr3_aa: CSARGSASSYEQYF

j_call: TRBJ2-1
v_call: TRBV29-1
d_call: TRBD2
clone_size: many
cdr3_nt: TGCAGCGCTAGCGGGGGGGGTTACAATGAGCAGTTCTTC
cdr3_aa: CSASGGGYNEQFF

j_call: TRBJ2-1
v_call: TRBV6-1
d_call: TRBD2
clone_size: many
cdr3_nt: TGTGCCAGCAGACTGGAGCGGGAGGGCCAAAATGAGCAGTTCTTC
cdr3_aa: CASRLEREGQNEQFF

j_call: TRBJ2-3
v_call: TRBV4-3
d_call: TRBD2
clone_size: many
cdr3_nt: TGCGCCAGCAGCCCCAGAGACCTAGCGGGAAGGGATACGCAGTATTTT
cdr3_aa: CASSPRDLAGRDTQYF

j_call: TRBJ1-2
v_call: TRBV5-1
d_call: NA
clone_size: many
cdr3_nt: TGCGCCAGCAGCTTCGTCCAGGCAGACTATGGCTACACCTTC
cdr3_aa: CASSFVQADYGYTF

j_call: TRBJ2-3
v_call: TRBV9
d_call: TRBD2
clone_size: many
cdr3_nt: TGTGCCAGCAGCGGACTAGCGGGGGGGCAGGGAGATACGCAGTATTTT
cdr3_aa: CASSGLAGGQGDTQYF

j_call: TRBJ2-1
v_call: TRBV18
d_call: TRBD1
clone_size: many
cdr3_nt: TGTGCCAGCTCACCAACAGGGGGCATTTCCTACAATGAGCAGTTCTTC
cdr3_aa: CASSPTGGISYNEQFF

j_call: TRBJ1-3
v_call: TRBV28
d_call: NA
clone_size: many
cdr3_nt: TGTGCCAGCAGCTCCGGACAGAGAAACACCATATATTTT
cdr3_aa: CASSSGQRNTIYF

j_call: TRBJ2-7
v_call: TRBV7-2
d_call: TRBD1
clone_size: many
cdr3_nt: TGTGCCAGCAGCCTACGGACAGGGTCCTACGAGCAGTACTTC
cdr3_aa: CASSLRTGSYEQYF

j_call: TRBJ1-1
v_call: TRBV15
d_call: TRBD1
clone_size: many
cdr3_nt: TGTGCCACCAGCAGAGTCTCGGCAGGGGGCAGAACTGAAGCTTTCTTT
cdr3_aa: CATSRVSAGGRTEAFF

j_call: TRBJ1-6
v_call: TRBV6-5
d_call: NA
clone_size: many
cdr3_nt: TGTGCCAGCAGTTACCGGCCCCGCGCCGGGAATTCACCCCTCCACTTT
cdr3_aa: CASSYRPRAGNSPLHF

j_call: TRBJ2-1
v_call: TRBV7-9
d_call: NA
clone_size: many
cdr3_nt: TGTGCCAGCCTTAATAGTCCAATTAGCGATGAGCAGTTCTTC
cdr3_aa: CASLNSPISDEQFF

j_call: TRBJ1-2
v_call: TRBV5-1
d_call: NA
clone_size: many
cdr3_nt: TGCGCCAGCAGCTTGGCCGGACAGCCCTATGGCTACACCTTC
cdr3_aa: CASSLAGQPYGYTF

j_call: TRBJ2-2
v_call: TRBV12-3/TRBV12-4
d_call: NA
clone_size: many
cdr3_nt: TGTGCCAGCAGCGAACAGGGGAACACCGGGGAGCTGTTTTTT
cdr3_aa: CASSEQGNTGELFF

j_call: TRBJ2-5
v_call: TRBV27
d_call: NA
clone_size: many
cdr3_nt: TGTGCCAGCAGCCAAACACCGTACCAAGAGACCCAGTACTTC
cdr3_aa: CASSQTPYQETQYF

j_call: TRBJ2-5
v_call: TRBV15
d_call: NA
clone_size: many
cdr3_nt: TGTGCCACCAGCAGAGATTGGATTCCGATCAGGCAAGAGACCCAGTACTTC
cdr3_aa: CATSRDWIPIRQETQYF

j_call: TRBJ2-1
v_call: TRBV20-1
d_call: NA
clone_size: many
cdr3_nt: TGCAGTCCTATTAGCTCCTACAATGAGCAGTTCTTC
cdr3_aa: CSPISSYNEQFF

j_call: TRBJ2-2
v_call: TRBV5-1
d_call: NA
clone_size: NA
cdr3_nt: TGCGCCAGCAGCTGGGGGCGTACAGGGTTTAAGCCCGGGGAGCTGTTTTTT
cdr3_aa: CASSWGRTGFKPGELFF

j_call: TRBJ1-2
v_call: TRBV6-1
d_call: NA
clone_size: many
cdr3_nt: TGTGCCAGCAGCCGAAAACAGGGAATCGGTGGCTACACCTTC
cdr3_aa: CASSRKQGIGGYTF

j_call: TRBJ2-7
v_call: TRBV20-1
d_call: TRBD2
clone_size: many
cdr3_nt: TGCAGTGCTCCGGGACTAGGACGAAGCTCCTACGAGCAGTACTTC
cdr3_aa: CSAPGLGRSSYEQYF